The clone carrying this T cell receptor beta chain has ten or more counts. The source of the sample is a study of human T cells and chemical hapten exposure. The germline CDR1 and CDR2 sequences are SGDLS and YYNGEE. The CDR3 is 15 amino acids. V lost 2 bases and J 0 bases, leaving 6 bases between the germline ends. MiXCR, applied by TCRdb to the RACE reads, yields one record per CDR3 protein. The sample includes tens of thousands of distinct CDR3 sequences, roughly 12% of them seen just once. The time point is: pre-sensitization, week 0. Treatment here: therapeutic diphenylcyclopropenone sensitization with weekly scalp DPC. Drawing of blood took place ahead of applying each patch test. Total RNA was isolated from whole blood that had not been fractionated.

This rearrangement joins TRBV9 to TRBJ2-6, with unresolved D. The sequencing used whole blood, collected in connection with sensitization to the hapten diphenylcyclopropenone (DPC). This clonotype was obtained from a woman in her thirties with alopecia areata. Some clones in this sample may be carry-over from other donors' samples. The CDR3 reads CASSVGSSGANVLTF. The CDR3 bases are TGTGCCAGCAGCGTCGGAAGCTCTGGGGCCAACGTCCTGACTTTC. Drawing the rest from reference TRBV9 and TRBJ2-6, the complete variable domain is DSGVTQTPKHLITATGQRVTLRCSPRSGDLSVYWYQQSLDQGLQFLIQYYNGEERAKGNILERFSAQQFPDLHSELNLSSLELGDSALYFCASSVGSSGANVLTFGAGSRLTVL.